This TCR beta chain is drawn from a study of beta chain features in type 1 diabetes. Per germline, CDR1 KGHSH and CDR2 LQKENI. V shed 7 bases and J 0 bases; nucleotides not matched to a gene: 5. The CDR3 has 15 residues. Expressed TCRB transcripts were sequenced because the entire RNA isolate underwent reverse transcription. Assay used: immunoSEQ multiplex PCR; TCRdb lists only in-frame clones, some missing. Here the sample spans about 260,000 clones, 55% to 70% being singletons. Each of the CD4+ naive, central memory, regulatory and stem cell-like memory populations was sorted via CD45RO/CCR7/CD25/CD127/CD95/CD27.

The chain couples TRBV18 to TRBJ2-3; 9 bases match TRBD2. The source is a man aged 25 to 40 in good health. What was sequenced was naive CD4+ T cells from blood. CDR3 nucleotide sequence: TGTGCCAGCTGGATCCTAGCGGGGAGCACAGATACGCAGTATTTT. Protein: CASWILAGSTDTQYF. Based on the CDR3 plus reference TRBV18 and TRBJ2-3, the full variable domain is NAGVMQNPRHLVRRRGQEARLRCSPMKGHSHVYWYRQLPEEGLKFMVYLQKENIIDESGMPKERFSAEFPKEGPSILRIQQVVRGDSAAYFCASWILAGSTDTQYFGPGTRLTVL.